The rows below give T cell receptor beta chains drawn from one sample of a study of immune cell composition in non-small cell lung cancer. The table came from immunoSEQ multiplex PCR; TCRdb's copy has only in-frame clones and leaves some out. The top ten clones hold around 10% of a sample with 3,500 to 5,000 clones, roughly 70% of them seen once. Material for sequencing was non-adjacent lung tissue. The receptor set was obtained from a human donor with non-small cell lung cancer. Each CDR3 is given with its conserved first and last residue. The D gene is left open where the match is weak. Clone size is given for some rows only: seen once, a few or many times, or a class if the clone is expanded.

CDR3 DNA: TGTGCCAGCAGCTTAAGGGGGCCTGACTCCTACGAGCAGTACTTC
CDR3 protein: CASSLRGPDSYEQYF
clone size: .
CDR3 length: 15
V gene: TRBV11-1
J gene: TRBJ2-7
D gene: TRBD1

CDR3 DNA: TGTGCCAGCAGCCCAGGGACTAGCGGGGGGCTCTATTACGAGCAGTACTTC
CDR3 protein: CASSPGTSGGLYYEQYF
clone size: .
CDR3 length: 17
V gene: TRBV7-2
J gene: TRBJ2-7
D gene: TRBD2

CDR3 DNA: TGTGCCAGCAGCCAAGACGGATACAATGAGCAGTTCTTC
CDR3 protein: CASSQDGYNEQFF
clone size: .
CDR3 length: 13
V gene: TRBV4-2
J gene: TRBJ2-1
D gene: .

CDR3 DNA: TGTGCCAGCAGTTTAAGGGCAGTCACCTATGGCTACACCTTC
CDR3 protein: CASSLRAVTYGYTF
clone size: .
CDR3 length: 14
V gene: TRBV28
J gene: TRBJ1-2
D gene: .

CDR3 DNA: TGTGCCAGCAGCCGCTTGTGGAACACTGAAGCTTTCTTT
CDR3 protein: CASSRLWNTEAFF
clone size: .
CDR3 length: 13
V gene: TRBV5-8
J gene: TRBJ1-1
D gene: .

CDR3 DNA: TGCGCCAGCAGCCAAGAAGGGTGGGAGACCCAGTACTTC
CDR3 protein: CASSQEGWETQYF
clone size: .
CDR3 length: 13
V gene: TRBV4-3
J gene: TRBJ2-5
D gene: .

CDR3 DNA: TGCGCCAGCAGTGAGCGGACTAGCGGACACAATGAGCAGTTCTTC
CDR3 protein: CASSERTSGHNEQFF
clone size: .
CDR3 length: 15
V gene: TRBV10-1
J gene: TRBJ2-1
D gene: TRBD2

CDR3 DNA: TGTGCCAGCAGCTTACCCCAGATGAACACTGAAGCTTTCTTT
CDR3 protein: CASSLPQMNTEAFF
clone size: .
CDR3 length: 14
V gene: TRBV11-2
J gene: TRBJ1-1
D gene: .

CDR3 DNA: TGTGCCAGCAGAATGACAGGAGAAATCTACGAGCAGTACTTC
CDR3 protein: CASRMTGEIYEQYF
clone size: .
CDR3 length: 14
V gene: TRBV6-6
J gene: TRBJ2-7
D gene: .

CDR3 DNA: TGTGCCAGTAGTGGCACGAAGACACAAAGTCGGGCCAACGTCCTGACTTTC
CDR3 protein: CASSGTKTQSRANVLTF
clone size: .
CDR3 length: 17
V gene: TRBV19
J gene: TRBJ2-6
D gene: .

CDR3 DNA: TGTGCCAGCGGTGGGGGTAGCTCCTATAATTCACCCCTCCACTTT
CDR3 protein: CASGGGSSYNSPLHF
clone size: few
CDR3 length: 15
V gene: TRBV27
J gene: TRBJ1-6
D gene: .

CDR3 DNA: TGCGCCAGCAGCGTGGACCCCGGGACAGGCCACTATGGCTACACCTTC
CDR3 protein: CASSVDPGTGHYGYTF
clone size: .
CDR3 length: 16
V gene: TRBV5-1
J gene: TRBJ1-2
D gene: TRBD1

CDR3 DNA: TGTGCCAGCTCACAGGGGAACAGGGGGCAACAGGAGACCCAGTACTTC
CDR3 protein: CASSQGNRGQQETQYF
clone size: .
CDR3 length: 16
V gene: TRBV18
J gene: TRBJ2-5
D gene: TRBD1

CDR3 DNA: TGTGCCAGCTCACCACTAACAGCGGCCAAGGGGGGGGCCCAGTACTTC
CDR3 protein: CASSPLTAAKGGAQYF
clone size: .
CDR3 length: 16
V gene: TRBV18
J gene: TRBJ2-5
D gene: .

CDR3 DNA: TGTGCCAGCAGCTCGGACAGGGACACTGAAGCTTTCTTT
CDR3 protein: CASSSDRDTEAFF
clone size: .
CDR3 length: 13
V gene: TRBV7-3
J gene: TRBJ1-1
D gene: TRBD1

CDR3 DNA: TGTGCCAGTAAACGTGGGGGATACTACGAGCAGTACTTC
CDR3 protein: CASKRGGYYEQYF
clone size: .
CDR3 length: 13
V gene: TRBV6-5
J gene: TRBJ2-7
D gene: .

CDR3 DNA: TGTGCCAGCAGCCCCGCAGGACAGTTAGGTGATGGCTACACCTTC
CDR3 protein: CASSPAGQLGDGYTF
clone size: large
CDR3 length: 15
V gene: TRBV7-2
J gene: TRBJ1-2
D gene: .

CDR3 DNA: TGTGCCAGCAGCTTAGAGGTCTACTCTGGGGCCAACGTCCTGACTTTC
CDR3 protein: CASSLEVYSGANVLTF
clone size: .
CDR3 length: 16
V gene: TRBV7-2
J gene: TRBJ2-6
D gene: .

CDR3 DNA: TGTGCCAGCAGCTTGGAAGGGGGCTTGGGTGAAAAACTGTTTTTT
CDR3 protein: CASSLEGGLGEKLFF
clone size: .
CDR3 length: 15
V gene: TRBV5-4
J gene: TRBJ1-4
D gene: TRBD1

CDR3 DNA: TGCGCCAGCAGCCAAGGGGGCAGGAGCACAGATACGCAGTATTTT
CDR3 protein: CASSQGGRSTDTQYF
clone size: .
CDR3 length: 15
V gene: TRBV4-3
J gene: TRBJ2-3
D gene: .

CDR3 DNA: TGCGCCAGCAGCTTGGAGGGGACTAGGAAAGAGACCCAGTACTTC
CDR3 protein: CASSLEGTRKETQYF
clone size: few
CDR3 length: 15
V gene: TRBV5-1
J gene: TRBJ2-5
D gene: TRBD2

CDR3 DNA: TGTGCCAGCAGTCTGAAGGCCGGGGCGAACACTGAAGCTTTCTTT
CDR3 protein: CASSLKAGANTEAFF
clone size: .
CDR3 length: 15
V gene: TRBV6-1
J gene: TRBJ1-1
D gene: .

CDR3 DNA: TGTGCCAGCAGCTTAGAGCTGGGGGCGAGAGGACGGAACACTGAAGCTTTCTTT
CDR3 protein: CASSLELGARGRNTEAFF
clone size: .
CDR3 length: 18
V gene: TRBV11-2
J gene: TRBJ1-1
D gene: .

CDR3 DNA: TGTGCCAGCAGCTTAGGATTCAGGACAGGGGGAGGAGAGACCCAGTACTTC
CDR3 protein: CASSLGFRTGGGETQYF
clone size: .
CDR3 length: 17
V gene: TRBV7-2
J gene: TRBJ2-5
D gene: TRBD1

CDR3 DNA: TGTGCCAGCAGCCCGGGACAGGGATTTGCCCAGCATTTT
CDR3 protein: CASSPGQGFAQHF
clone size: .
CDR3 length: 13
V gene: TRBV2
J gene: TRBJ1-5
D gene: TRBD1

CDR3 DNA: TGCGCCAGCAGCCAGGGGACAGGGAGAAGGAAAGTCACTGAAGCTTTCTTT
CDR3 protein: CASSQGTGRRKVTEAFF
clone size: .
CDR3 length: 17
V gene: TRBV4-1
J gene: TRBJ1-1
D gene: TRBD1

CDR3 DNA: TGTGCCAGCAGCTTGTGGAATCAGCCCCAGCATTTT
CDR3 protein: CASSLWNQPQHF
clone size: .
CDR3 length: 12
V gene: TRBV5-6
J gene: TRBJ1-5
D gene: .

CDR3 DNA: TGCGCCAGCAGCTTCTCTAGCGGGGGGACCGGGGAGCTGTTTTTT
CDR3 protein: CASSFSSGGTGELFF
clone size: .
CDR3 length: 15
V gene: TRBV5-1
J gene: TRBJ2-2
D gene: TRBD2

CDR3 DNA: TGTGCCAGCAGTGAAGACAGCCAAAGGGATTCACCCCTCCACTTT
CDR3 protein: CASSEDSQRDSPLHF
clone size: .
CDR3 length: 15
V gene: TRBV6-1
J gene: TRBJ1-6
D gene: .

CDR3 DNA: TGTGCCAGCAGCTCGGGAAGCAGGGTCTACGAGCAGTACTTC
CDR3 protein: CASSSGSRVYEQYF
clone size: .
CDR3 length: 14
V gene: TRBV7-2
J gene: TRBJ2-7
D gene: .

CDR3 DNA: TGTGCCAGCAGCGTTTCCGGGACAGGGTATGGCTACACCTTC
CDR3 protein: CASSVSGTGYGYTF
clone size: .
CDR3 length: 14
V gene: TRBV4-2
J gene: TRBJ1-2
D gene: TRBD1

CDR3 DNA: TGTGCCACACATAAAACAGGGGATAATTCACCCCTCCACTTT
CDR3 protein: CATHKTGDNSPLHF
clone size: .
CDR3 length: 14
V gene: TRBV7-9
J gene: TRBJ1-6
D gene: TRBD1

CDR3 DNA: TGCGCCAGCAGCCAAGCCCAGGCCTCGAGGGAGCAGTACTTC
CDR3 protein: CASSQAQASREQYF
clone size: .
CDR3 length: 14
V gene: TRBV4-3
J gene: TRBJ2-7
D gene: .

CDR3 DNA: TGTGCCAGTAGTATTACAGGGGCGAATTCACCCCTCCACTTT
CDR3 protein: CASSITGANSPLHF
clone size: few
CDR3 length: 14
V gene: TRBV19
J gene: TRBJ1-6
D gene: TRBD1

CDR3 DNA: TGCGCCAGCAGCCAAGCGATCGGGACCTACAATGAGCAGTTCTTC
CDR3 protein: CASSQAIGTYNEQFF
clone size: few
CDR3 length: 15
V gene: TRBV4-1
J gene: TRBJ2-1
D gene: .

CDR3 DNA: TGCGCCAGCAGCTTGCTCCCGGGGGCCGGTCCGCAGTATTTT
CDR3 protein: CASSLLPGAGPQYF
clone size: once
CDR3 length: 14
V gene: TRBV5-1
J gene: TRBJ2-3
D gene: .

CDR3 DNA: TGTGCCAGCGGGTCTTTAGGCACTGAAGCTTTCTTT
CDR3 protein: CASGSLGTEAFF
clone size: .
CDR3 length: 12
V gene: TRBV11-1
J gene: TRBJ1-1
D gene: .

CDR3 DNA: TGTGCCAGCCGGGACAGCAAAAATTCACCCCTCCACTTT
CDR3 protein: CASRDSKNSPLHF
clone size: .
CDR3 length: 13
V gene: TRBV7-2
J gene: TRBJ1-6
D gene: TRBD1

CDR3 DNA: TGTGCCAGCTCACCCGCCCTGACAGATACGCAGTATTTT
CDR3 protein: CASSPALTDTQYF
clone size: .
CDR3 length: 13
V gene: TRBV18
J gene: TRBJ2-3
D gene: .

CDR3 DNA: TGCGCCAGCAGCTTGGACAGGGGGCTCGACTATGGCTACACCTTC
CDR3 protein: CASSLDRGLDYGYTF
clone size: .
CDR3 length: 15
V gene: TRBV5-1
J gene: TRBJ1-2
D gene: TRBD1

CDR3 DNA: TGTGCCAGCAGTTACTCTAGCGGGGGACCTCAAGAGACCCAGTACTTC
CDR3 protein: CASSYSSGGPQETQYF
clone size: .
CDR3 length: 16
V gene: TRBV6-5
J gene: TRBJ2-5
D gene: TRBD2

CDR3 DNA: TGTGCCAGCAGTGAATACCAGAGCGGGGGGGCCTACGAGCAGTACTTC
CDR3 protein: CASSEYQSGGAYEQYF
clone size: once
CDR3 length: 16
V gene: TRBV6-1
J gene: TRBJ2-7
D gene: TRBD2

CDR3 DNA: TGCGCCAGCAGCTTGAAGGGCGAGGGCACTGAAGCTTTCTTT
CDR3 protein: CASSLKGEGTEAFF
clone size: .
CDR3 length: 14
V gene: TRBV5-1
J gene: TRBJ1-1
D gene: .

CDR3 DNA: TGTGCCAGCAGTCAAAACGGGGACAGGGTTATCGACTATGGCTACACCTTC
CDR3 protein: CASSQNGDRVIDYGYTF
clone size: .
CDR3 length: 17
V gene: TRBV28
J gene: TRBJ1-2
D gene: TRBD1

CDR3 DNA: TGTGCCAGCAGCAAGCTGGGACAGGATAGCAATCAGCCCCAGCATTTT
CDR3 protein: CASSKLGQDSNQPQHF
clone size: .
CDR3 length: 16
V gene: TRBV5-6
J gene: TRBJ1-5
D gene: TRBD1

CDR3 DNA: TGTGCCAGCAGCCAATGGCCGGGGTTCACTGAAGCTTTCTTT
CDR3 protein: CASSQWPGFTEAFF
clone size: .
CDR3 length: 14
V gene: TRBV16
J gene: TRBJ1-1
D gene: .

CDR3 DNA: TGTGCCAGCAGTTTAGTTGTTAGGGATGGATACACCTTC
CDR3 protein: CASSLVVRDGYTF
clone size: .
CDR3 length: 13
V gene: TRBV28
J gene: TRBJ1-2
D gene: .

CDR3 DNA: TGTGCCAGCAGCTTGGGACCGCTCGTGCAGCCCCAGCATTTT
CDR3 protein: CASSLGPLVQPQHF
clone size: .
CDR3 length: 14
V gene: TRBV5-3
J gene: TRBJ1-5
D gene: .

CDR3 DNA: TGTGCCAGCAGCCCTGGGTCAGGGGGCCTCTACGAGCAGTACTTC
CDR3 protein: CASSPGSGGLYEQYF
clone size: .
CDR3 length: 15
V gene: TRBV6-6
J gene: TRBJ2-7
D gene: TRBD1

CDR3 DNA: TGTGCCAGCATTCTAGGGACTATCAAGACCGAAGCTTTCTTT
CDR3 protein: CASILGTIKTEAFF
clone size: few
CDR3 length: 14
V gene: TRBV6-1
J gene: TRBJ1-1
D gene: .

CDR3 DNA: TGTGCCAGCAGCTTGACACCGGGAGTAGGCTATAATTCACCCCTCCACTTT
CDR3 protein: CASSLTPGVGYNSPLHF
clone size: once
CDR3 length: 17
V gene: TRBV11-2
J gene: TRBJ1-6
D gene: .

CDR3 DNA: TGTGCCAGCAGCCGAGAACCAGGGGTAGGCTACACCTTC
CDR3 protein: CASSREPGVGYTF
clone size: large
CDR3 length: 13
V gene: TRBV6-6
J gene: TRBJ1-2
D gene: .

CDR3 DNA: TGTGCCAGCAGTCTTACCGCTCAAAGCAATCAGCCCCAGCATTTT
CDR3 protein: CASSLTAQSNQPQHF
clone size: once
CDR3 length: 15
V gene: TRBV28
J gene: TRBJ1-5
D gene: .

CDR3 DNA: TGTGCCAGCTCACCAAACGGGACAGGGGTTTACGAGCAGTACTTC
CDR3 protein: CASSPNGTGVYEQYF
clone size: .
CDR3 length: 15
V gene: TRBV18
J gene: TRBJ2-7
D gene: TRBD1

CDR3 DNA: TGTGCCAGCAGTGGTCAGGGGATAGGTCAGCCCCAGCATTTT
CDR3 protein: CASSGQGIGQPQHF
clone size: once
CDR3 length: 14
V gene: TRBV6-5
J gene: TRBJ1-5
D gene: .

CDR3 DNA: TGTGCCAGCAGTTTGAGGTCAGTCACAGATACGCAGTATTTT
CDR3 protein: CASSLRSVTDTQYF
clone size: .
CDR3 length: 14
V gene: TRBV6-5
J gene: TRBJ2-3
D gene: .

CDR3 DNA: TGTGCCAGCTCAACAGGGACGGACCCAGCGTCTTTT
CDR3 protein: CASSTGTDPASF
clone size: .
CDR3 length: 12
V gene: TRBV25-1
J gene: TRBJ1-4
D gene: .

CDR3 DNA: TGTGCCTGGAGTGTTACCGAGCAGTACTTC
CDR3 protein: CAWSVTEQYF
clone size: .
CDR3 length: 10
V gene: TRBV30
J gene: TRBJ2-7
D gene: .

CDR3 DNA: TGCGCCAGCCAAGTCACCCGCGACACTGAAGCTTTCTTT
CDR3 protein: CASQVTRDTEAFF
clone size: few
CDR3 length: 13
V gene: TRBV5-1
J gene: TRBJ1-1
D gene: .

CDR3 DNA: TGTGCCAGCGGAGAACAGGGCCCCTCACCCCTCCACTTT
CDR3 protein: CASGEQGPSPLHF
clone size: few
CDR3 length: 13
V gene: TRBV2
J gene: TRBJ1-6
D gene: .